This TCR beta chain was captured in a study of metastatic and nonmetastatic thyroid tumors. Study at large: Repertoires were compared across blood and tumor or nodule tissue from malignant and benign thyroid patients.

The CDR3 runs 14 residues. V lost 3 bases and J lost 6, with 15 bases in between. Authors' processing steps: Between-group CDR3 differences, defined by clinicopathological status, yielded a distant-metastasis classifier for papillary thyroid cancer. TCRdb re-called the PCR reads through MiXCR. Clone size and V and J calls follow TCRdb, not the original study. In the table there are about 59,000 clones, roughly 17% of which are singletons. As for this clone: Its cognate antigen is unknown.

Study-wide results and caveats: Reportedly, malignant thyroid tumors had significantly higher TCR beta diversity than benign nodules, in blood and tumor.

Thyroid surgery was performed in patients who had received no treatment beforehand. The sample was blood. The TCR originated in a male donor with papillary thyroid cancer or a benign thyroid nodule (not recorded which). Some clones in this sample may be carry-over from other donors' samples. The V gene is TRBV12-3 or TRBV12-4, the J gene TRBJ2-7, with D tentatively TRBD2 (6 bases). CDR3 DNA sequence: TGTGCCAGCAGTTTCTTAGCGGTTGGGGGCGAGCAGTACTTC. Translating gives CASSFLAVGGEQYF.